Below are 32 T cell receptor beta chains sequenced from a single sample in a study of patients and donors after allogeneic stem cell transplantation. TCRdb reanalysed the RT-PCR reads using MiXCR and keeps one entry per CDR3 protein. The sample consists of 800,000 to 1,000,000 distinct CDR3 sequences, approximately 18% of them appearing once. Sequenced: blood, either unsorted or a sorted T cell fraction (not recorded which). These receptors originate from a human donor who was either an allogeneic HSCT recipient or a stem cell or donor lymphocyte infusion donor (not recorded which). It is not recorded whose cells these are; they may come from a transplant donor.

The sample holds a few counts of this clonotype. The chain combines TRBV6-1 with TRBJ1-1, with D possibly being TRBD1 (5 bases). The CDR3 runs to 14 residues. V lost 6 bases, J lost 5 bases, and 16 bases lay in between. Per germline, CDR1 MNHNS and CDR2 SASEGT. The CDR3 DNA reads TGTGCCAGCAGCAGTGACAGTCCGCGAACTGAAGCTTTCTTT. This sequence encodes CASSSDSPRTEAFF.

The chain joins TRBV20-1 to TRBJ2-7, with a possible D match to TRBD2 (7 bases). V gave up 4 bases and J gave up 7 bases, with 23 bases separating them. The CDR3 length is 15 residues. Germline V gives CDR1 DFQATT, CDR2 SNEGSKA (reference sequence). The CDR3 coding sequence is TGCAGTGCTACCGACATGGCGAGGGGGGGCATGGAGCAGTACTTC. Protein product: CSATDMARGGMEQYF.

The chain joins TRBV20-1 to TRBJ2-1; the D is unclear. The CDR3 contains 14 residues. Trimming stripped 6 bases from V and 0 bases from J, with 12 bases between. Germline loops: CDR1 DFQATT, CDR2 SNEGSKA (reference sequence). For the CDR3, the DNA is TGCAGTGCGTTAGGGTCGAGCTCCTACAATGAGCAGTTCTTC. Translation gives CSALGSSSYNEQFF.

The chain joins TRBV11-3 to TRBJ1-1; maybe TRBD1 (5 bases). V gave up 5 bases and J gave up 4 bases, with 14 bases separating them. Germline loops: CDR1 SGHNT, CDR2 YENEEA. The CDR3 is made up of 14 amino acids. The CDR3 nucleotides read TGTGCCAGCAGCCCAACCGGGGGGAGCACTGAAGCTTTCTTT. Protein product: CASSPTGGSTEAFF.

This clonotype was seen a handful of times. The rearrangement joins TRBV12-3 or TRBV12-4 to TRBJ1-5; D is uncertain. The V gene lost 4 bases and the J gene lost 7 bases, with 8 bases spanning the gap. The CDR3 consists of 12 residues. The DNA of the CDR3 is TGTGCCAGCAGTTCCCAGGTCCAGCCCCAGCATTTT. Its protein is CASSSQVQPQHF.

This clonotype was found a few times. The CDR3 nucleotides are TGTGCCAGCTCACCCGTTGCCGCAGAACCGCCCCAGCATTTT. Translating gives CASSPVAAEPPQHF. This rearrangement joins TRBV18 to TRBJ1-5; no definite D call. CDR1 is KGHSH and CDR2 is LQKENI in the germline V gene. This CDR3 contains 14 residues. V was cut by 3 bases and J by 9 bases, with 15 bases left in between.

This clonotype occurred a few times. This chain uses TRBV12-3 or TRBV12-4 with TRBJ1-2, with D hard to call. The CDR3 runs 12 residues. Trimming pared 3 bases from V and 6 bases from J, leaving 8 bases between. The CDR3 coding sequence is TGTGCCAGCAGTTTGGGAAAGAATGGCTACACCTTC. The encoded protein is CASSLGKNGYTF.

This clonotype was seen a few times. This sequence joins TRBV7-2 and TRBJ2-2; maybe TRBD2 (5 bases). V was cut by 1 base and J by 6 bases, with 12 bases left in between. CDR3 length equals 15 residues. The V gene's germline CDR1 is SGHTA and CDR2 FQGNSA. This chain's CDR3 is CASSLGGIEAGELFF. The DNA for the CDR3 is TGTGCCAGCAGCTTAGGAGGGATTGAGGCCGGGGAGCTGTTTTTT. The variable domain in full, with the rest retrieved from reference TRBV7-2 and TRBJ2-2, is GAGVSQSPSNKVTEKGKDVELRCDPISGHTALYWYRQSLGQGLEFLIYFQGNSAPDKSGLPSDRFSAERTGGSVSTLTIQRTQQEDSAVYLCASSLGGIEAGELFFGEGSRLTVL.

This clonotype has a count of ten or more. CDR3 nucleotide sequence: TGTGCCATCAGTGGCGGGAGGAGCACAGATACGCAGTATTTT. Amino acids: CAISGGRSTDTQYF. V and J are TRBV10-3 and TRBJ2-3; 8 nucleotides agree with TRBD2. From germline, CDR1 is ENHRY and CDR2 SYGVKD. V gave up 4 bases and J gave up 0 bases; unmatched junction bases: 0. There are 14 residues in the CDR3.

This clonotype was detected a few times. The chain joins TRBV7-9 to TRBJ2-2, with unresolved D. CDR3 length: 11 amino acids. The V end lost 7 bases, the J end lost 6 bases, and 6 bases lay between the germline ends. Per the germline V gene, CDR1 is SEHNR and CDR2 is FQNEAQ (reference sequence). The CDR3 is CASTAAGELFF. The CDR3, as DNA: TGTGCCAGCACGGCGGCCGGGGAGCTGTTTTTT.

The chain has TRBV24-1 and TRBJ2-1, with unresolved D. This CDR3 has 14 residues. CDR1 is KGHDR and CDR2 is SFDVKD in the germline V gene. The V end lost 3 bases, the J end lost 8 bases, and 13 bases lay between the germline ends. Here the CDR3 DNA reads TGTGCCACCAGTGATCGCCGCGCGAAGCATGAGCAGTTCTTC. Translation gives CATSDRRAKHEQFF.

The chain is built from TRBV5-1 and TRBJ1-1; possibly TRBD1 for D (6 bases). The germline CDR1 and CDR2 sequences are SGHRS and YFSETQ. The V gene lost 3 bases and the J gene lost 1 base, with 10 bases spanning the gap. The CDR3 has 14 amino acids. The CDR3 nucleotides read TGCGCCAGCAGCTCGACAGGCCCGAACACTGAAGCTTTCTTT. Its translation: CASSSTGPNTEAFF.

This clonotype appeared a few times. The chain employs TRBV18 and TRBJ2-1; 8 nucleotides match TRBD1. There are 14 residues in the CDR3. Germline V lookup: CDR1 KGHSH, CDR2 LQKENI. V was pared by 0 bases and J by 5 bases, with 0 bases of the junction left unmatched. CDR3 residues: CASSPPGQDNEQFF. The CDR3 DNA reads as TGTGCCAGCTCACCACCGGGACAGGACAATGAGCAGTTCTTC.

The chain is built from TRBV11-2 and TRBJ2-3; 9 bases map to TRBD2. Germline V gives CDR1 SGHAT, CDR2 FQNNGV. J gave up 2 bases and V 2 bases, and 11 bases lay outside the gene matches. The CDR3 extends over 18 amino acids. The CDR3 is CASSLRRAGGFNTDTQYF. The CDR3 coding sequence is TGTGCCAGCAGCTTACGCCGAGCGGGGGGCTTTAACACAGATACGCAGTATTTT.

The chain employs TRBV4-3 and TRBJ2-3; 8 positions match TRBD2. From germline, CDR1 is LGHNA and CDR2 YSLEER. Germline trimming cut 1 base from V and 3 bases from J; bases unmatched to any gene: 3. This CDR3 comprises 15 residues. The CDR3 region has the DNA TGCGCCAGCAGCCAAGCCATAGCGGGAACAGATACGCAGTATTTT. It encodes CASSQAIAGTDTQYF.

This clonotype showed up just a few times. The genes are TRBV27 and TRBJ1-2; 7 positions match TRBD1. This CDR3 is 13 amino acids long. Per germline, CDR1 MNHEY and CDR2 SMNVEV (reference sequence). Trimming cost V 3 bases and J 8 bases; bases outside gene matches: 6. DNA of the CDR3: TGTGCCAGCAGTTTCGGAACAGGGGAAGGCTACACCTTC. Translated, it gives CASSFGTGEGYTF.

The rearrangement links TRBV7-4 to TRBJ1-2, with D possibly matching TRBD1 (6 bases). With 6 bases removed from V and 3 bases from J, the gap between germline ends came to 20 bases. Looked up from germline, CDR1 is SGHVT and CDR2 is SQSDAQ. CDR3 length equals 16 residues. CDR3 coding DNA: TGTGCCAGCAGATTTGAGGGGGACACCATTTACTATGGCTACACCTTC. Translated, it gives CASRFEGDTIYYGYTF. Supplemented by reference TRBV7-4 and TRBJ1-2, the full variable domain reads GAGVSQSPRYKVAKRGRDVALRCDSISGHVTLYWYRQTLGQGSEVLTYSQSDAQRDKSGRPSGRFSAERPERSVSTLKIQRTEQGDSAVYLCASRFEGDTIYYGYTFGSGTRLTVV.

This clonotype was seen more than once but under ten times. The chain employs TRBV4-3 and TRBJ2-3; 8 bases match TRBD2. Looked up from germline, CDR1 is LGHNA and CDR2 is YSLEER. V was pared by 0 bases and J by 5 bases, with 13 bases of the junction left unmatched. The length of the CDR3 is 18 residues. The chain's CDR3 is CASSQERGAGPSRDTQYF. In DNA form, the CDR3 reads TGCGCCAGCAGCCAAGAGCGGGGGGCCGGACCCTCTAGAGATACGCAGTATTTT.

This clonotype was seen a few times. The V gene is TRBV6-5, the J gene TRBJ1-1, with TRBD1 as a possible D gene (5 bases). This CDR3 has 14 amino acids. V lost 4 bases and J 4 bases, leaving 13 bases between the germline ends. The germline V gene has CDR1 MNHEY and CDR2 SVGAGI. The CDR3 spells CASSSGKGSTEAFF. CDR3 in DNA: TGTGCCAGCAGTTCGGGGAAGGGGAGCACTGAAGCTTTCTTT.

The J gene is TRBJ2-7, the V gene TRBV12-3 or TRBV12-4; 9 positions agree with TRBD1. The CDR3 extends over 14 amino acids. V dropped 7 bases and J dropped 4; count of bases not matched to a gene: 8. CDR3 in amino acids: CASTPGQGLYEQYF. The CDR3 region has the DNA TGTGCCAGCACTCCGGGACAGGGACTTTACGAGCAGTACTTC.

This clonotype has more than one count but fewer than ten. The chain carries TRBV6-1 and TRBJ2-7; 7 bases agree with TRBD2. V lost 5 bases to trimming and J lost 4 bases; unmatched junction nucleotides: 5. Germline assignment: CDR1 MNHNS and CDR2 SASEGT. The CDR3 contains 13 residues. The CDR3 DNA reads as TGTGCCAGCAGTCAGGGACTAATTTACGAGCAGTACTTC. It codes for CASSQGLIYEQYF.

A few counts support this clonotype. This chain links TRBV20-1 with TRBJ2-5; D may be TRBD1 (5 bases). Between the trimmed V and J ends, which lost 3 bases and 5 bases, there was a span of 16 bases. Germline CDR1 is DFQATT and CDR2 is SNEGSKA (reference sequence). CDR3 size: 14 residues. CDR3 in DNA: TGCAGTGCTAGTAAGACAGCTTCACAGGAGACCCAGTACTTC. Its translation: CSASKTASQETQYF.

V and J are TRBV6-1 and TRBJ1-1, with a tentative D call TRBD1 (6 bases). V dropped 7 bases and J dropped 0 bases, with 12 bases sitting between them. CDR3 length equals 14 residues. Germline CDR1 is MNHNS and CDR2 is SASEGT. This CDR3 reads CASTSGTLNTEAFF. The CDR3 nucleotides read TGTGCCAGCACCTCCGGGACACTGAACACTGAAGCTTTCTTT.

The chain couples TRBV12-3 or TRBV12-4 to TRBJ2-2; 11 bases map to TRBD1. CDR3 length equals 16 residues. Trimming took 5 bases from V and 0 from J; bases not matched to a gene: 2. CDR3 residues: CASSRDRGSNTGELFF. The CDR3 DNA is TGTGCCAGCAGTCGGGACAGGGGGTCGAACACCGGGGAGCTGTTTTTT.

Many counts were recorded for this clonotype. The J gene is TRBJ1-2, the V gene TRBV5-1; possible D gene TRBD1, 6 bases. Germline V CDR1 and CDR2: SGHRS, YFSETQ. The CDR3 is made up of 14 amino acids. Trimming took off 2 bases at V and 8 bases at J, with 16 bases between the two ends. The CDR3 region has the DNA TGCGCCAGCAGCTTTGGCGGGGGCGGAAGCGGCTACACCTTC. This encodes CASSFGGGGSGYTF.

V usage is TRBV11-2 and J usage is TRBJ2-3; 12 nucleotides match TRBD2. The CDR3 runs to 14 residues. J was trimmed by 11 bases and V by 7 bases; bases with no gene match: 10. CDR1 is SGHAT and CDR2 is FQNNGV in the germline V gene. CDR3 region: CASTTTPSGGEQYF. The CDR3 DNA sequence: TGTGCCAGCACCACCACTCCTAGCGGGGGGGAGCAGTATTTT.

The chain employs TRBV4-3 and TRBJ2-2; D possibly uses TRBD1 or TRBD2 (6 bases each). Per germline, CDR1 LGHNA and CDR2 YSLEER. The CDR3 is made up of 15 amino acids. Trimming shortened V by 0 bases and J by 6 bases, and 11 bases separated the two germline ends. The chain's CDR3 is CASSQDGGGAGELFF. Written as DNA, the CDR3 is TGCGCCAGCAGCCAAGACGGGGGCGGGGCCGGGGAGCTGTTTTTT.

This clonotype turned up a few times. The chain employs TRBV7-2 and TRBJ2-7; D remains unclear. Germline V CDR1 and CDR2: SGHTA, FQGNSA. V was cut by 1 base and J by 5 bases, with 12 bases left in between. The CDR3 runs to 14 residues. The CDR3 loop reads CASSLEQNGNEQYF. CDR3 bases: TGTGCCAGCAGCTTAGAACAAAATGGAAACGAGCAGTACTTC.

The chain's CDR3 is CASSFQGVGYEQYF. CDR3 sequence (DNA): TGTGCCAGCAGTTTTCAGGGCGTTGGCTACGAGCAGTACTTC. The chain uses TRBV27 and TRBJ2-7, with D perhaps matching TRBD1 (5 bases). Trimming took off 3 bases at V and 3 bases at J, with 12 bases between the two ends. This CDR3 contains 14 residues. Germline values: CDR1 MNHEY, CDR2 SMNVEV (reference sequence).

The chain uses TRBV19 and TRBJ2-2; TRBD2 might be the D (5 bases). Germline lookup yields CDR1 LNHDA and CDR2 SQIVND (reference sequence). The germline V and J ends were trimmed by 7 bases and 4 bases, with 16 bases remaining between them. The CDR3 is 15 amino acids. This CDR3 reads CASMRRTHGTGELFF. Here the CDR3 DNA reads TGTGCCAGTATGAGGAGGACGCACGGCACCGGGGAGCTGTTTTTT.

The chain couples TRBV11-1 to TRBJ1-1, with D unresolved. The CDR3 length is 12 residues. Per germline, CDR1 SGHAT and CDR2 FQDESV (reference sequence). Deletions cut 1 base from V and 8 bases from J, with 8 bases between. The DNA of the CDR3 is TGTGCCAGCAGCTTAGTCCCCCAAGAAGCTTTCTTT. This translates into CASSLVPQEAFF. Combining the CDR3 with reference TRBV11-1 and TRBJ1-1 gives the whole variable domain EAEVAQSPRYKITEKSQAVAFWCDPISGHATLYWYRQILGQGPELLVQFQDESVVDDSQLPKDRFSAERLKGVDSTLKIQPAELGDSAMYLCASSLVPQEAFFGQGTRLTVV.

This clonotype was detected a few times. V is TRBV20-1 and J is TRBJ1-5; D is unclear. The CDR3 consists of 16 residues. V was pared by 6 bases and J by 3 bases, with 21 bases between. Per the germline V gene, CDR1 is DFQATT and CDR2 is SNEGSKA (reference sequence). CDR3 in amino acids: CSAQPQAVGVNQPQHF. The CDR3 region has the DNA TGCAGTGCCCAACCTCAGGCGGTGGGAGTCAATCAGCCCCAGCATTTT.